This is a list of T cell receptor beta chains from one sample in a study of OX40 agonist ivuxolimab in advanced cancers. Profiled with immunoSEQ multiplex PCR; TCRdb holds only in-frame clones, not every one. The data hold more than 60,000 clones, with 80% to 85% observed a single time. The sequencing here drew on CD4+ or CD8+ T cells sorted from blood, taken in a trial of the OX40 agonist ivuxolimab. The receptors stem from an adult with an advanced solid tumor such as melanoma, head and neck, liver or kidney cancer. CDR3s include the opening cysteine and the closing phenylalanine or tryptophan. A D gene is named only where the DNA matches it firmly. A clone size is listed for some rows: how often the clone was seen (once, few, many), or a class if it is expanded.

TRBJ1-4 | TRBV6-5 | . | . | TGTGCCAGCACCCGGTGGGGGTCTGAAAAACTGTTTTTT | CASTRWGSEKLFF
TRBJ2-5 | TRBV5-4 | TRBD2 | . | TGTGCCAGCAGCTCAGGACTAGCGGGGTTCCAAGAGACCCAGTACTTC | CASSSGLAGFQETQYF
TRBJ2-2 | TRBV4-1 | TRBD1 | . | TGCGCCAGCAGCCAAGATGTGACAGGGGGCGCCGGCGGGGAGCTGTTTTTT | CASSQDVTGGAGGELFF
TRBJ1-2 | TRBV5-6 | TRBD1 | . | TGTGCCAGCAGCTTGGGAACCTACAGGGGGACCAACTATGGCTACACCTTC | CASSLGTYRGTNYGYTF
TRBJ2-5 | TRBV9 | . | . | TGTGCCAGCAGCCAAGGGACGGAAGAGACTCAGTACTTC | CASSQGTEETQYF
TRBJ1-2 | TRBV5-6 | . | . | TGTGCCAGCAGCTTGAGTTTGGAGGGGGGCACGAACACCTTC | CASSLSLEGGTNTF
TRBJ2-7 | TRBV2 | . | . | TGTGCCAGCAGCCATACGGGGGGCGAATCCTACGAGCAGTACTTC | CASSHTGGESYEQYF
TRBJ1-2 | TRBV27 | . | . | TGTGCCAGCAGTACGCGCGCCCCCGGAGGGGAACATAACTATGGCTACACCTTC | CASSTRAPGGEHNYGYTF
TRBJ2-2 | TRBV19 | . | . | TGTGCCAGTAGTAACACCGGGACCACCGGGGAGCTGTTTTTT | CASSNTGTTGELFF
TRBJ2-7 | TRBV5-6 | TRBD2 | . | TGTGCCAGCAGCGGCAGGACTAGCTCCTACGAGCAGTACTTC | CASSGRTSSYEQYF
TRBJ1-1 | TRBV5-1 | . | once | TGCGCCAGCAGCTTGGGAGGGGGTTGGACTGAAGCTTTCTTT | CASSLGGGWTEAFF
TRBJ1-2 | TRBV9 | . | . | TGTGCCAGCAGCTCCCAAACGTCGGGAGGCTATGGCTACACCTTC | CASSSQTSGGYGYTF
TRBJ2-4 | TRBV14 | . | . | TGTGCCAGCAGCCCGGTCGGGGAGACCAAAAACATTCAGTACTTC | CASSPVGETKNIQYF
TRBJ1-3 | TRBV6-1 | TRBD1 | . | TGTGCCAGCAGTGAAGGACAGGGGGCCACAGGAAACACCATATATTTT | CASSEGQGATGNTIYF
TRBJ2-3 | TRBV5-1 | TRBD1 | . | TGCGCCAGCAGCCATTCCGGGACAGGGGCAGATACGCAGTATTTT | CASSHSGTGADTQYF
TRBJ1-2 | TRBV27 | . | . | TGTGCCAGCAGTTCTCGGTCCCTTTATGGCTACACCTTC | CASSSRSLYGYTF
TRBJ1-2 | TRBV7-9 | . | once | TGTGCCAGCAGCTTATTGGGCATCTATGGCTACACCTTC | CASSLLGIYGYTF
TRBJ2-1 | TRBV4-2 | TRBD2 | . | TGTGCCAGCAGCCGCGGGGGGTCAACTTACAATGAGCAGTTCTTC | CASSRGGSTYNEQFF
TRBJ2-2 | TRBV5-1 | . | . | TGCGCCAGCAGCCTGGCGGCAATTGCCGGGGAGCTGTTTTTT | CASSLAAIAGELFF
TRBJ2-7 | TRBV2 | . | . | TGTGCCAGCAGGGAATCCGACGCCTACTACGAGCAGTACTTC | CASRESDAYYEQYF
TRBJ2-5 | TRBV19 | . | . | TGTGCCAGTAGTGATCCGGGACTCGCGGAGACCCAGTACTTC | CASSDPGLAETQYF
TRBJ1-1 | TRBV10-3 | . | . | TGTGCCATCAGTGAGGAACCAGGCGGTGTGACTGAAGCTTTCTTT | CAISEEPGGVTEAFF
TRBJ2-1 | TRBV11-3 | TRBD2 | once | TGTGCCAGCAGCTCCGGGACTACGGCTACGTACAATGAGCAGTTCTTC | CASSSGTTATYNEQFF
TRBJ2-5 | TRBV4-1 | . | . | TGCGCCAGCAGCCAAGATCACGAGGGCCGGGAGACCCAGTACTTC | CASSQDHEGRETQYF
TRBJ2-4 | TRBV7-6 | TRBD1 | . | TGTGCCAGCAGCTTGTCAGGGGGTCGGGCCAAAAACATTCAGTACTTC | CASSLSGGRAKNIQYF
TRBJ1-4 | TRBV7-9 | . | once | TGTGCCAGCAGCTTAGTGTTGAGTCCAACTAATGAAAAACTGTTTTTT | CASSLVLSPTNEKLFF